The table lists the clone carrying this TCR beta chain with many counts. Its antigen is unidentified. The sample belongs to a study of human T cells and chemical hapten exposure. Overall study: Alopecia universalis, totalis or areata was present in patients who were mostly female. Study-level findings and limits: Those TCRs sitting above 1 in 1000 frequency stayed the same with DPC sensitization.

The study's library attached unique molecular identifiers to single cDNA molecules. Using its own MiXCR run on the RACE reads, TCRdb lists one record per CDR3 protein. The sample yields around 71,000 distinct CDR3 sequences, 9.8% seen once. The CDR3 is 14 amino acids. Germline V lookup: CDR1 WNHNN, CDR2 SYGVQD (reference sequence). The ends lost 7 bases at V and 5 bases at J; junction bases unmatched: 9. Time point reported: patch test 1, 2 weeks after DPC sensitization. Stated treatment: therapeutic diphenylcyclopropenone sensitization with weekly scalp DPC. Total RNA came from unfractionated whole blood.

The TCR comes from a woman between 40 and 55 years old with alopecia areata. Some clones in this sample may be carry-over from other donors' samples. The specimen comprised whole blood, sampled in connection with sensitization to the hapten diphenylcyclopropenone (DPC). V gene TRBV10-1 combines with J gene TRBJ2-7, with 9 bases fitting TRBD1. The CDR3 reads CASIKPGTGHEQYF. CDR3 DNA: TGCGCCAGCATCAAGCCCGGGACAGGGCACGAGCAGTACTTC.